This T cell receptor (beta chain) was identified in a study of blood T cells in healthy people across ages. Findings of the study overall: Among T cells, TCR beta diversity per million cells dropped roughly linearly as age rose. Strong correlation was found linking TCR beta diversity to naive T cell percentage.

With regard to this clonotype: Its specificity is unknown.

A J-beta primer mix and a sample-barcoded 5' primer were used in a second PCR of roughly 6 to 11 cycles. From the 5' RACE reads, TCRdb called clonotypes with MiXCR, one entry per CDR3 protein. There are around 800,000 distinct CDR3 sequences in the sample; roughly 25% occur only once, and over 2.5% lies in the top ten. Germline CDR1 and CDR2: LGHDT and YNNKEL (reference sequence). There are 15 residues in the CDR3. Trimming removed 6 bases at V and 0 bases at J, with 15 bases between. The same data also contributed to another study, on T cells of mothers and their children. This second study notes: Material was donated by three healthy Caucasian mothers and their six children. Every microgram of extracted RNA entered cDNA synthesis, 1.5 ug per 15 ul.

J is TRBJ2-7 and V is TRBV3-1, with D tentatively TRBD2 (5 bases). Sequencing was performed on blood. This receptor was obtained from a boy between 10 and 17 years old in good health. Here the CDR3 reads CASRRGPLASYEQYF. The CDR3 nucleotides read TGTGCCAGCAGACGTGGACCGCTAGCCTCCTACGAGCAGTACTTC.